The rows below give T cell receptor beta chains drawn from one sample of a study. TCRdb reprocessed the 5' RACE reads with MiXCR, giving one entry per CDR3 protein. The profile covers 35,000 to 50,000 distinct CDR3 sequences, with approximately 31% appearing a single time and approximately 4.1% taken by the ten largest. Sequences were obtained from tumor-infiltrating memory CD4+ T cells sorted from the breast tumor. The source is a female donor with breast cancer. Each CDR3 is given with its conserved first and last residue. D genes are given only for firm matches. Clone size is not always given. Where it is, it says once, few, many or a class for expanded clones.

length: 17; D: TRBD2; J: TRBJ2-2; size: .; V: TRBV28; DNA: TGTGCCAGCAGACCGGGAGGCCTAGCGGGGAGCACCGGGGAGCTGTTTTTT; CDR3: CASRPGGLAGSTGELFF
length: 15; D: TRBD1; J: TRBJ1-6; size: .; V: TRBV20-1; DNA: TGCAGTGCTAGAGGGGGGACAGGGAATGGGTCACCCCTCCACTTT; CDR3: CSARGGTGNGSPLHF
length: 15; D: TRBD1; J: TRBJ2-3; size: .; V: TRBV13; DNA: TGTGCCAGCAGCGCGGGGACAGGGGGGTCCTATAGGCAGTATTTT; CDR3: CASSAGTGGSYRQYF
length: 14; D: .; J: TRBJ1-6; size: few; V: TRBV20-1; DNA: TGCAGTGCTAGAGAGGGTTCCTATAATTCACCCCTCCACTTT; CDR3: CSAREGSYNSPLHF
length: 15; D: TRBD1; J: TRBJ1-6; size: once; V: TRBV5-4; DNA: TGTGCCAGCAGCTTTGACAGGGCCCTAAATTCACCCCTCCACTTT; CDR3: CASSFDRALNSPLHF
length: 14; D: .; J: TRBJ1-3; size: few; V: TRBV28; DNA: TGTGCCAGCAGTCGACACTACTCTGGAAACACCATATATTTT; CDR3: CASSRHYSGNTIYF
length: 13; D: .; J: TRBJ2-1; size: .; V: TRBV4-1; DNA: TGCGCCAGCAGCCAAGACCTACACAATGAGCAGTTCTTC; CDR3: CASSQDLHNEQFF
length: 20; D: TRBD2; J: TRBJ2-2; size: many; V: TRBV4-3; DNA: TGCGCCAGCAGCCAAGTTAAGACGGGACTAGCGGGAGAGAACACCGGGGAGCTGTTTTTT; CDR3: CASSQVKTGLAGENTGELFF
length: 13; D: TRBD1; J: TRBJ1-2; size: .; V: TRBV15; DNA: TGTGCCACCAGCCAACAGGGGGTCTATGGCTACACCTTC; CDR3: CATSQQGVYGYTF
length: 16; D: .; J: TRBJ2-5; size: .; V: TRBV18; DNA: TGTGCCGGCTCAGAGCAGGGAGGAGCGGTTGGAGGGACCCAGTACTTC; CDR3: CAGSEQGGAVGGTQYF
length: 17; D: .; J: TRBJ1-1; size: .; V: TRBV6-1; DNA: TGTGCCAGCAGTGACCTCCGGAGCGCAGGGCCGGGCACTGAAGCTTTCTTT; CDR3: CASSDLRSAGPGTEAFF
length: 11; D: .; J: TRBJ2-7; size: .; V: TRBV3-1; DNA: TGTGCCAGCAGCCAAAAGGGCGAGCAGTACTTT; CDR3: CASSQKGEQYF
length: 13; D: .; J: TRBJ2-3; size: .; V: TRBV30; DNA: TGTGCCTGGAGTGAACAGGCGACAGATACGCAGTATTTT; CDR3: CAWSEQATDTQYF
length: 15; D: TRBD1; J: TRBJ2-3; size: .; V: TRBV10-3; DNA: TGTGCCATCAGTGAGCTAAAAACAGGGGAAGATACGCAGTATTTT; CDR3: CAISELKTGEDTQYF
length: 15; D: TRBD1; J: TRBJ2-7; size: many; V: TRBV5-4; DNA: TGTGCCAGCAGCTTGGCCTTGGGACAGAACTCCGAGCAGTACTTC; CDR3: CASSLALGQNSEQYF
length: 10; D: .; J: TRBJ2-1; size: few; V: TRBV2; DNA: TGTGCCAGCGACGACAATGAGCAGTTCTTC; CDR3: CASDDNEQFF
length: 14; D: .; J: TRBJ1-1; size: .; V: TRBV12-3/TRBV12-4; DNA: TGTGCCAGCAGAAGGACAGAAATGAACACTGAAGCTTTCTTT; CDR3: CASRRTEMNTEAFF
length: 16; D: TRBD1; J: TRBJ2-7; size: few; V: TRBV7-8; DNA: TGTGCCAGCAGCTTTACCATCCGACAGGGGGACTACGAGCAGTACTTC; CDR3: CASSFTIRQGDYEQYF
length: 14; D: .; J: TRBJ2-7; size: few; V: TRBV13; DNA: TGTGCCAGCAGCTTAGCGTCATCATCCTACGAGCAGTACTTC; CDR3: CASSLASSSYEQYF
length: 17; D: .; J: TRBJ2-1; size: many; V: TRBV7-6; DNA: TGTGCCAGCAGCTTAGGGGCTGGCGCCTCGGGGTACAATGAGCAGTTCTTC; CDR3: CASSLGAGASGYNEQFF
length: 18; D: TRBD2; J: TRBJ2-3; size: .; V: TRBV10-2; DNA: TGCGCCAGCAGTGTACCTAGCGGGAGGGCCTTAACTGAGGATACGCAGTATTTT; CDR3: CASSVPSGRALTEDTQYF
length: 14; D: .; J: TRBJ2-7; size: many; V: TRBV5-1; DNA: TGCGCCAGCAGCCCCGGGACATCGGGCTACGAGCAGTACTTC; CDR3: CASSPGTSGYEQYF